Below are 12 T cell receptor beta chains sequenced from a single sample in a study of blood T cell repertoires in COVID-19. Data came from immunoSEQ multiplex PCR; TCRdb stores just in-frame clones and leaves some out. The data show about 140,000 clones, approximately 90% seen once. Sequenced input: peripheral blood. The source is an elderly woman with acute or convalescent COVID-19.

The DNA of the CDR3 is TGTGCCACCAGTCCGGGACAGAGCACAGATACGCAGTATTTT. Amino acid sequence: CATSPGQSTDTQYF. The rearrangement links TRBV15 to TRBJ2-3, with TRBD1 matching over 7 bases. Looked up from germline, CDR1 is LNHNV and CDR2 is YYDKDF (reference sequence). The CDR3 contains 14 residues. Trimming took 6 bases from V and 0 from J; bases not matched to a gene: 3.

The V call is TRBV4-2, the J call TRBJ2-2; 7 nucleotides agree with TRBD1. Germline-derived CDR1 and CDR2 are LGHNA and YNFKEQ. The V and J ends lost 1 base and 5 bases, in that order; junction bases with no gene match: 4. The CDR3 runs to 15 residues. The CDR3 is CASSQGTGRTGELFF. CDR3 in DNA: TGTGCCAGCAGCCAAGGGACAGGAAGGACCGGGGAGCTGTTTTTT.

The genes are TRBV19 and TRBJ1-3; 7 nucleotides match TRBD1. There are 15 residues in the CDR3. CDR1 LNHDA and CDR2 SQIVND come from the germline V gene (reference sequence). The ends lost 7 bases at V and 0 bases at J; junction bases unmatched: 6. CDR3 sequence reads: CASTQGKSSGNTIYF. CDR3 bases: TGTGCCAGTACACAGGGGAAGAGCTCTGGAAACACCATATATTTT.

The rearrangement uses TRBV18 and TRBJ1-4; the match to TRBD1 covers 10 bases. The CDR3 is 16 amino acids. Germline loops: CDR1 KGHSH, CDR2 LQKENI. V lost 4 bases to trimming and J lost 6 bases; unmatched junction nucleotides: 8. This CDR3 is CASSLTSGTGDEKLFF. CDR3 coding DNA: TGTGCCAGCTCACTCACATCCGGGACAGGGGATGAAAAACTGTTTTTT.

The genes are TRBV5-5 and TRBJ2-2; D ambiguous. The germline V gene encodes CDR1 SGHKS and CDR2 YYEKEE (reference sequence). Deletions cut 0 bases from V and 0 bases from J, with 3 bases between. CDR3 length: 14 residues. The CDR3 nucleotides are TGTGCCAGCAGCTTGGCCACGAACACCGGGGAGCTGTTTTTT. Translated, it gives CASSLATNTGELFF.

The genes are TRBV6-5 and TRBJ1-1; TRBD1 matches at 9 bases. This CDR3 is built from 15 residues. Losses at the gene ends were 0 bases for V and 3 bases for J; bases not matched to a gene: 2. The V gene's germline CDR1 is MNHEY and CDR2 SVGAGI. CDR3 nucleotide sequence: TGTGCCAGCAGTTACTCATGGACAGGGGACACTGAAGCTTTCTTT. This encodes CASSYSWTGDTEAFF.

This chain links TRBV10-1 with TRBJ1-1; TRBD1 might be the D (6 bases). Per the germline V gene, CDR1 is WNHNN and CDR2 is SYGVQD (reference sequence). V dropped 3 bases and J dropped 1 base, with 12 bases sitting between them. The CDR3 runs to 15 residues. CDR3 DNA: TGCGCCAGCAGTGAAGGGGGGGCTGGGAACACTGAAGCTTTCTTT. Translating gives CASSEGGAGNTEAFF.

The genes are TRBV6-5 and TRBJ1-2, with a tentative D call TRBD1 (5 bases). Germline CDR1 MNHEY, CDR2 SVGAGI. Deletions cut 7 bases from V and 7 bases from J, with 19 bases between. The CDR3 length is 14 residues. CDR3 region: CASTASVGGIGYTF. The DNA for the CDR3 is TGTGCCAGCACCGCCTCCGTCGGGGGAATTGGCTACACCTTC.

This rearrangement joins TRBV2 to TRBJ1-6, with D possibly matching TRBD1 (5 bases). Trimming took 6 bases from V and 4 from J, leaving 10 bases between them. The CDR3 is made up of 14 amino acids. Germline V gene sequence: CDR1 SNHLY, CDR2 FYNNEI. The CDR3 sequence: CASSRQQYNSPLHF. The CDR3 nucleotides read TGTGCCAGCAGCCGACAGCAATATAATTCACCCCTCCACTTT.

V usage is TRBV27 and J usage is TRBJ1-6; 7 bases map to TRBD1. In germline, CDR1 is MNHEY, CDR2 SMNVEV (reference sequence). The V and J ends lost 4 bases and 0 bases, in that order; junction bases with no gene match: 3. CDR3 length equals 16 residues. In DNA form, the CDR3 reads TGTGCCAGCAGTTCCGGGGACAGCTCCTATAATTCACCCCTCCACTTT. Translated: CASSSGDSSYNSPLHF.

This chain connects TRBV5-1 to TRBJ2-5, with 10 bases that match TRBD2. Looked up from germline, CDR1 is SGHRS and CDR2 is YFSETQ. This CDR3 has 18 residues. The V segment lost 0 bases and the J segment 0 bases; nucleotides outside the gene matches: 8. CDR3 sequence reads: CASSLGLAGVTYQETQYF. DNA of the CDR3: TGCGCCAGCAGCTTGGGGCTAGCGGGGGTCACTTACCAAGAGACCCAGTACTTC.

V usage is TRBV19 and J usage is TRBJ2-7, with D possibly matching TRBD1 (5 bases). Germline CDR1 reads LNHDA; CDR2 reads SQIVND (reference sequence). Trimming took 3 bases from V and 3 from J, leaving 18 bases between them. This CDR3 is built from 16 residues. Here the CDR3 DNA reads TGTGCCAGTAGTATTACAACCCAGGGTGGGGTCTACGAGCAGTACTTC. It codes for CASSITTQGGVYEQYF.